The 24 T cell receptor beta chains below all came from one sample that was sequenced in a study of blood T cells in healthy people across ages. Primers used in a second PCR of about 7 to 12 cycles were a sample-barcoded 5' primer and a J-beta primer mix. MiXCR, run by TCRdb on the 5' RACE reads, gives a single entry per CDR3 protein. The data show about 1,500,000 distinct CDR3 sequences, with around 39% seen just once and 6.5% to 10% held by the top ten. Sequenced input: blood. The receptors stem from a woman younger than 30 in good health.

The V call is TRBV5-1, the J call TRBJ2-7; tentative D call: TRBD2 (6 bases). Trimming removed 0 bases from V and 4 bases from J, with 11 bases in between. This CDR3 comprises 14 residues. CDR1 is SGHRS, CDR2 YFSETQ, per germline. In nucleotides, the CDR3 is TGCGCCAGCAGCTTGGAGTCAGGGAGGTACGAGCAGTACTTC. Translation gives CASSLESGRYEQYF. Complete variable domain (other parts from reference TRBV5-1 and TRBJ2-7): KAGVTQTPRYLIKTRGQQVTLSCSPISGHRSVSWYQQTPGQGLQFLFEYFSETQRNKGNFPGRFSGRQFSNSRSEMNVSTLELGDSALYLCASSLESGRYEQYFGPGTRLTVT.

This CDR3 reads CSARDPGTGSQETQYF. The CDR3 bases are TGCAGTGCTAGAGATCCCGGGACAGGATCTCAAGAGACCCAGTACTTC. This rearrangement joins TRBV20-1 to TRBJ2-5; TRBD1 matches 8 bases. CDR3 length equals 16 residues. CDR1 and CDR2 from the germline V gene are DFQATT and SNEGSKA (reference sequence). Germline trimming cut 0 bases from V and 2 bases from J; bases unmatched to any gene: 8.

The J gene is TRBJ2-5, the V gene TRBV28; D is unclear. Per germline, CDR1 MDHEN and CDR2 SYDVKM. Trimming took off 3 bases at V and 13 bases at J, with 18 bases between the two ends. This CDR3 region has 13 residues. The CDR3 nucleotides read TGTGCCAGCAGTTTTCAGGCCGACTGGGTCGCGTACTTC. Protein sequence: CASSFQADWVAYF.

The sample holds a few counts of this clonotype. The J gene is TRBJ2-7, the V gene TRBV6-5; TRBD2 aligns across 7 bases. CDR3 length equals 15 residues. The V segment lost 5 bases and the J segment 4 bases; nucleotides outside the gene matches: 11. From germline, CDR1 is MNHEY and CDR2 SVGAGI. The CDR3 reads CASSTAATSPYEQYF. The DNA of the CDR3 is TGTGCCAGCAGTACTGCGGCGACTAGCCCTTACGAGCAGTACTTC.

The chain carries TRBV2 and TRBJ1-1; D not certain. The germline V gene has CDR1 SNHLY and CDR2 FYNNEI. The CDR3 contains 14 residues. The V end was cut by 6 bases, the J end by 11 bases, with 22 bases between. The CDR3 reads CASSPDVGVPGAFF. CDR3 in DNA: TGTGCCAGCAGCCCCGACGTTGGGGTCCCGGGGGCTTTCTTT.

The rearrangement links TRBV5-1 to TRBJ2-7; D tentatively fits TRBD1 or TRBD2 (5 bases each). The V and J ends lost 2 bases and 5 bases respectively, with 14 bases between them. The germline V gene encodes CDR1 SGHRS and CDR2 YFSETQ. The CDR3 has 14 amino acids. The CDR3 DNA follows: TGCGCCAGCAGCTTACTTACCGGGACCCACGAGCAGTACTTC. Its protein is CASSLLTGTHEQYF.

This clonotype was seen a handful of times. This sequence joins TRBV20-1 and TRBJ2-7, with D hard to call. The V end was cut by 0 bases, the J end by 2 bases, with 8 bases between. The germline V gene encodes CDR1 DFQATT and CDR2 SNEGSKA (reference sequence). The CDR3 runs 13 residues. The CDR3 sequence is CSARDPQAYEQYF. Written as DNA, the CDR3 is TGCAGTGCTAGAGATCCGCAGGCCTACGAGCAGTACTTC.

This sequence joins TRBV5-4 and TRBJ2-7; D ambiguous. CDR1 SGHNT and CDR2 YYREEE come from the germline V gene (reference sequence). The CDR3 loop spans 15 amino acids. The ends were cut back, 4 bases at V and 2 bases at J, with 16 bases in the middle. The CDR3 protein is CASSAAVALTYEQYF. CDR3 DNA sequence: TGTGCCAGCAGCGCCGCCGTGGCACTTACCTACGAGCAGTACTTC.

The CDR3 DNA is TGCAGTGCTCTACCGGGACAGCAAATTTATAAGCCCCAGCATTTT. As protein: CSALPGQQIYKPQHF. The J gene is TRBJ1-5, the V gene TRBV20-1, with 7 bases aligning to TRBD1. Germline V gene lookup returns CDR1 DFQATT and CDR2 SNEGSKA (reference sequence). V lost 5 bases and J lost 8; bases outside the gene matches: 15. The CDR3 has 15 amino acids.

This clonotype was observed once. The V call is TRBV20-1, the J call TRBJ1-6; possible D gene TRBD1, 6 bases. V was clipped by 7 bases and J by 5 bases, with 18 bases between them. The CDR3 totals 15 residues. Germline CDR1 is DFQATT and CDR2 is SNEGSKA (reference sequence). The CDR3 sequence is CSVRKGTINNSPLHF. The CDR3 nucleotides are TGCAGTGTCCGAAAAGGGACAATTAATAATTCACCCCTCCACTTT.

The chain joins TRBV6-4 to TRBJ1-2, with TRBD1 matching over 8 bases. Germline V CDR1 and CDR2: MRHNA, SNTAGT. The V and J ends lost 0 bases and 7 bases, in that order; junction bases with no gene match: 4. The length of the CDR3 is 14 residues. CDR3 sequence: CASSDSRTGSGYTF. In DNA, the CDR3 is TGTGCCAGCAGTGACTCGAGGACAGGGAGTGGCTACACCTTC.

The chain uses TRBV4-1 and TRBJ1-1, with a weak D call TRBD1 (6 bases). In germline, CDR1 is MGHRA, CDR2 YSYEKL. V was shortened by 0 bases and J by 1 base, with 12 bases between the two germline ends. The CDR3 runs to 16 residues. In DNA form, the CDR3 reads TGCGCCAGCAGCCAAGATTCACAGGGAGGGAACACTGAAGCTTTCTTT. Its translation: CASSQDSQGGNTEAFF.

The chain couples TRBV10-3 to TRBJ2-2; D may correspond to TRBD1 or TRBD2 (6 bases each). Germline V gene sequence: CDR1 ENHRY, CDR2 SYGVKD. The V end lost 3 bases, the J end lost 6 bases, and 14 bases lay between the germline ends. The CDR3 is 15 residues long. CDR3 in amino acids: CAISDGGPSPGELFF. The CDR3 DNA reads as TGTGCCATCAGTGACGGGGGCCCTTCACCCGGGGAGCTGTTTTTT.

The chain joins TRBV27 to TRBJ1-1; TRBD1 is a possible D gene (5 bases). The CDR3 is 15 residues long. Germline-derived CDR1 and CDR2 are MNHEY and SMNVEV (reference sequence). The V end lost 0 bases, the J end lost 5 bases, and 13 bases lay between the germline ends. The CDR3 protein is CASSLSVGGLTEAFF. In nucleotides, the CDR3 is TGTGCCAGCAGTTTATCCGTCGGGGGTTTGACTGAAGCTTTCTTT.

In its sample, this clonotype was seen a few times. The chain combines TRBV5-6 with TRBJ2-3; 8 nucleotides align to TRBD2. V lost 4 bases, J lost 2 bases, and 9 bases stayed unmatched. The CDR3 is 16 residues long. CDR1 is SGHDT and CDR2 is YYEEEE in the germline V gene. The CDR3 region has the DNA TGTGCCAGCAGCCCACTAGCGGACCCAGACACAGATACGCAGTATTTT. It translates to CASSPLADPDTDTQYF. Drawing the rest from reference TRBV5-6 and TRBJ2-3, the complete variable domain is DAGVTQSPTHLIKTRGQQVTLRCSPKSGHDTVSWYQQALGQGPQFIFQYYEEEERQRGNFPDRFSGHQFPNYSSELNVNALLLGDSALYLCASSPLADPDTDTQYFGPGTRLTVL.

This clonotype showed up many times. The V and J genes are TRBV5-1 and TRBJ1-2, with TRBD1 matching 7 bases. Per germline, CDR1 SGHRS and CDR2 YFSETQ. The CDR3 length is 13 residues. The trim removed 2 bases at V and 8 bases at J, leaving 6 bases unmatched. CDR3 nucleotides: TGCGCCAGCAGCTTTGGGACAGACCACGGCTACACCTTC. It is translated as CASSFGTDHGYTF.

There are a few counts of this clonotype. This chain uses TRBV27 with TRBJ1-5; TRBD1 agrees at 10 bases. Trimming at V came to 6 bases and at J to 2 bases, leaving 10 bases not matched to a gene. CDR1 is MNHEY, CDR2 SMNVEV, per germline (reference sequence). There are 17 residues in the CDR3. The CDR3 loop is CASRAAWDRGGNQPQHF. CDR3 nucleotides: TGTGCCAGCAGGGCCGCCTGGGACAGGGGCGGCAATCAGCCCCAGCATTTT.

The chain recombines TRBV5-1 with TRBJ2-7; D possibly corresponds to TRBD1 (5 bases). Germline-derived CDR1 and CDR2 are SGHRS and YFSETQ. Trimming left V 2 bases short and J 2 bases short, with 14 bases between. CDR3 length: 15 residues. As DNA, the CDR3 is TGCGCCAGCAGCTTTCGGGCAGGGCCAGCCTACGAGCAGTACTTC. It yields the protein CASSFRAGPAYEQYF.

This clonotype was detected a few times. The gene calls are TRBV5-1 and TRBJ2-1; no clear D. The DNA end is a closer match to TRBJ2-7, so the J assignment may be wrong. Germline lookup yields CDR1 SGHRS and CDR2 YFSETQ. This CDR3 has 14 amino acids. DNA for the CDR3: TGCGCCAGCAGCTTGGCCTGGAGCTACAATGAGCAGTACTTC. Translated, it gives CASSLAWSYNEQYF.

V usage is TRBV7-2 and J usage is TRBJ2-7; D may be TRBD2 (7 bases). Trimming removed 3 bases at V and 5 bases at J, with 11 bases between. CDR3 length equals 13 residues. The germline gives CDR1 SGHTA, CDR2 FQGNSA. CDR3 sequence reads: CASSFWGGHEQYF. CDR3 DNA: TGTGCCAGCAGCTTTTGGGGGGGCCACGAGCAGTACTTC.

This clonotype has a single count. This chain connects TRBV19 to TRBJ2-7, with no clear D. Germline V gene lookup returns CDR1 LNHDA and CDR2 SQIVND (reference sequence). V lost 10 bases and J lost 3, with 16 bases in between. This CDR3 is built from 13 residues. For the CDR3, the DNA is TGTGCCACTTCACCCGGGCTAAGCTACGAGCAGTACTTC. This codes for CATSPGLSYEQYF.

The V and J genes are TRBV11-2 and TRBJ1-1; TRBD1 might be the D (6 bases). The germline V and J ends were trimmed by 5 bases and 1 base, with 11 bases remaining between them. This CDR3 comprises 14 residues. CDR1 and CDR2 (germline): SGHAT, FQNNGV. In DNA, the CDR3 is TGTGCCAGCAGCCAACAGGGTACGAACACTGAAGCTTTCTTT. It specifies CASSQQGTNTEAFF. Complete variable domain (other parts from reference TRBV11-2 and TRBJ1-1): EAGVAQSPRYKIIEKRQSVAFWCNPISGHATLYWYQQILGQGPKLLIQFQNNGVVDDSQLPKDRFSAERLKGVDSTLKIQPAKLEDSAVYLCASSQQGTNTEAFFGQGTRLTVV.

This clonotype has only a few counts. The chain is built from TRBV30 and TRBJ2-7; a weak D match, TRBD2 (5 bases). The CDR3 spans 14 residues. V was shortened by 2 bases and J by 1 base, with 12 bases between the two germline ends. Germline V gene data show CDR1 as GTSNPN and CDR2 as SVGIG (reference sequence). The CDR3 here is CAWSYGEGSYEQYF. The CDR3 nucleotides read TGTGCCTGGAGTTACGGGGAAGGATCCTACGAGCAGTACTTC.

CDR3 residues: CSAPDRGNYGYTF. CDR3 coding DNA: TGCAGTGCTCCGGACAGGGGGAACTATGGCTACACCTTC. The chain combines TRBV20-1 with TRBJ1-2, with 10 bases lining up with TRBD1. The trim removed 5 bases at V and 2 bases at J, leaving 2 bases unmatched. Germline-derived CDR1 and CDR2 are DFQATT and SNEGSKA (reference sequence). The CDR3 covers 13 residues.